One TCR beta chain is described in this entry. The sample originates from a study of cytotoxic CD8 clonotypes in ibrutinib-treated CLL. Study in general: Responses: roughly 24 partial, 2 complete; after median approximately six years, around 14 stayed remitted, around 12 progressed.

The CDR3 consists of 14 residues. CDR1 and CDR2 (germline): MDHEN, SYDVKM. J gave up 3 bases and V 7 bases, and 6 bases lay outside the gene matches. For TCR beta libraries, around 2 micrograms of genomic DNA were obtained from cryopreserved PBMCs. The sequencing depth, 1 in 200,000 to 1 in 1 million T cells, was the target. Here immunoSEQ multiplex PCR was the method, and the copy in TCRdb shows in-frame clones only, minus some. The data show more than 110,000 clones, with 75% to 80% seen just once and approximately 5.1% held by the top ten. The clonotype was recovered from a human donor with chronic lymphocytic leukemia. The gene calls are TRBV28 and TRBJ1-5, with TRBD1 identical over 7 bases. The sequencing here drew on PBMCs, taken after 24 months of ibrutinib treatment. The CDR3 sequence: CASITGQFNQPQHF. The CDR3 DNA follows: TGTGCCAGCATAACGGGACAGTTCAATCAGCCCCAGCATTTT. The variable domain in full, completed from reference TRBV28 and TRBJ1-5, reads DVKVTQSSRYLVKRTGEKVFLECVQDMDHENMFWYRQDPGLGLRLIYFSYDVKMKEKGDIPEGYSVSREKKERFSLILESASTNQTSMYLCASITGQFNQPQHFGDGTRLSIL.